Listed below are T cell receptor beta chains from one sample, sequenced in a study of PD-L1 blockade in urothelial cancer. Assay: immunoSEQ multiplex PCR; the TCRdb copy retains only in-frame clones and omits some. The sample includes some 120,000 clones, under 95% of them seen just once. The sequences come from PBMCs, collected around atezolizumab (anti-PD-L1) treatment. The source is a man aged 60 to 69 with urothelial cancer. Both conserved end residues are trimmed from each CDR3. A D gene is named only where the DNA matches it firmly.

V,J,D,CDR3
TRBV4-3,TRBJ2-2,TRBD2,ASSQGRGGGAKLF
TRBV19,TRBJ1-5,.,ASTPPGPHQPQH
TRBV5-5,TRBJ2-7,TRBD2,ASSPPGTSGRTYEQY
TRBV9,TRBJ1-2,.,ASRATGSPGYT
TRBV14,TRBJ1-2,.,ASSLRGIDYGYT
TRBV5-1,TRBJ1-4,TRBD1,ASSLETGEYEKLF
TRBV19,TRBJ2-5,.,ASSILGAQETQY
TRBV10-1,TRBJ2-3,.,ASSRSTDTQY
TRBV5-1,TRBJ1-1,.,ASSYGGTTEAF
TRBV4-3,TRBJ1-2,TRBD1,ASSQDSGTVYGYT
TRBV5-6,TRBJ1-2,TRBD1,ASSLRDRDWGYT
TRBV7-2,TRBJ2-5,TRBD1,ASSPRDRGPETQY
TRBV21-1,TRBJ2-7,.,ASRAQGLPPGEQY
TRBV5-4,TRBJ1-2,TRBD1,ASSPRQGANYGYT
TRBV30,TRBJ2-2,.,AWGPGVNTGELF
TRBV10-1,TRBJ1-1,.,ASSEHLNTEAF
TRBV7-3,TRBJ2-7,TRBD1,ASSLYPGQGYEQY
TRBV5-4,TRBJ1-4,.,ASSLALDEKLF
TRBV28,TRBJ2-3,.,ASSLGAGSITDTQY
TRBV4-2,TRBJ2-5,TRBD1,ASSQDQGAPETQY
TRBV5-1,TRBJ2-3,TRBD2,ASSSGGPTDTQY
TRBV29-1,TRBJ2-3,.,SVELGPDTQY
TRBV7-3,TRBJ2-3,.,ASSLRASTDTQY
TRBV5-6,TRBJ2-7,.,ASSLGTNYEQY
TRBV18,TRBJ2-1,.,ASSPPRRPSSYNEQF
TRBV19,TRBJ2-1,TRBD2,ASSSSPSGGEQF
TRBV5-1,TRBJ2-1,.,ASSVGLRNEQF
TRBV9,TRBJ1-5,TRBD1,ASSGGGPPVTQTYSNQPQH
TRBV5-3,TRBJ2-7,TRBD2,ARSVSKKRERSYEQY
TRBV19,TRBJ2-3,TRBD2,ASSPGLAGPSVRTDTQY
TRBV5-5,TRBJ1-2,.,ASSRAADYGYT
TRBV28,TRBJ2-6,.,ASCVSGSAGANVLT
TRBV5-8,TRBJ1-1,.,ASSLSRGTEAF
TRBV6-6,TRBJ1-5,.,ASSAGRISNQPQH